Presented here are 15 T cell receptor beta chains from one specimen sequenced in a study of cytomegalovirus exposure and HLA in healthy donors. PCR employed 60 Vbeta and 13 Jbeta primers. Generated by immunoSEQ multiplex PCR, the TCRdb table keeps only in-frame clones and is missing some. Found here are about 100,000 clones, about 75% of them singletons; the top ten hold under 11%. The sample taken for sequencing was PBMCs. All receptors derive from a man aged 45 to 65 in good health and CMV-seronegative.

This clone came up a few times. V is TRBV19 and J is TRBJ1-5; D uncertain. This CDR3 is built from 14 residues. From germline, CDR1 is LNHDA and CDR2 SQIVND (reference sequence). Deletions cut 7 bases from V and 2 bases from J, with 12 bases between. CDR3 nucleotides: TGTGCCAGTACCATAATGGGAGGCAATCAGCCCCAGCATTTT. Translation: CASTIMGGNQPQHF.

The J gene is TRBJ1-1, the V gene TRBV7-3; perhaps TRBD1 as D (5 bases). Germline V gene sequence: CDR1 SGHTA, CDR2 FQGTGA. Between the trimmed V and J ends, which lost 5 bases and 1 base, there was a span of 14 bases. The CDR3 loop spans 15 amino acids. The CDR3: CASSGSGTGNTEAFF. The CDR3 nucleotides read TGTGCCAGCAGCGGATCAGGGACTGGGAACACTGAAGCTTTCTTT.

The V and J genes are TRBV10-1 and TRBJ1-2; 8 positions agree with TRBD1. This CDR3 comprises 18 residues. Trimming took 3 bases from V and 4 from J; bases not matched to a gene: 16. From germline, CDR1 is WNHNN and CDR2 SYGVQD (reference sequence). This CDR3 is CASSDKIGRGRPGYGYTF. The DNA for the CDR3 is TGCGCCAGCAGTGATAAGATTGGCAGGGGGCGCCCCGGCTATGGCTACACCTTC.

The rearrangement joins TRBV28 to TRBJ1-3; tentative D call: TRBD1 (5 bases). CDR3 size: 14 residues. Germline-derived CDR1 and CDR2 are MDHEN and SYDVKM. The V and J ends lost 3 bases and 2 bases respectively, with 8 bases between them. The CDR3 DNA sequence: TGTGCCAGCAGTTTTCGGACAACTGGAAACACCATATATTTT. This translates into CASSFRTTGNTIYF. The entire variable domain, with the rest obtained from reference TRBV28 and TRBJ1-3, is as follows: DVKVTQSSRYLVKRTGEKVFLECVQDMDHENMFWYRQDPGLGLRLIYFSYDVKMKEKGDIPEGYSVSREKKERFSLILESASTNQTSMYLCASSFRTTGNTIYFGEGSWLTVV.

The V call is TRBV7-6, the J call TRBJ2-5; D gene uncertain. Germline V gene lookup returns CDR1 SGHVS and CDR2 FNYEAQ. The CDR3 has 15 residues. The V end lost 2 bases, the J end lost 4 bases, and 14 bases lay between the germline ends. For the CDR3, the DNA is TGTGCCAGCAGCTTAAACGAACTCGGGTCAGAGACCCAGTACTTC. This codes for CASSLNELGSETQYF.

V gene TRBV5-6 combines with J gene TRBJ2-4; 8 bases align to TRBD2. This CDR3 region has 14 residues. Looked up from germline, CDR1 is SGHDT and CDR2 is YYEEEE. J was trimmed by 8 bases and V by 4 bases; bases with no gene match: 8. CDR3 region: CASSRGGGMDIQYF. CDR3 nucleotides: TGTGCCAGCAGCCGGGGGGGTGGGATGGACATTCAGTACTTC.

This clone was counted only a few times. The chain couples TRBV10-3 to TRBJ1-1; no definite D call. The CDR3 length is 13 residues. The V end was cut by 7 bases, the J end by 1 base, with 10 bases between. Germline V CDR1 and CDR2: ENHRY, SYGVKD. This CDR3 reads CAITSRWNTEAFF. The CDR3 DNA reads TGTGCCATCACATCCCGGTGGAACACTGAAGCTTTCTTT.

As for this clone: Relative to the germline gene, one junction end is altered; a read error may explain this. The chain is built from TRBV7-9 and TRBJ2-5; D ambiguous. This CDR3 contains 11 residues. Germline-derived CDR1 and CDR2 are SEHNR and FQNEAQ (reference sequence). The chain's CDR3 is CASSFQKTQYF. Written as DNA, the CDR3 is TGTGCCAGCAGCTTCCAAAAGACCCAGTACTTC.

The gene calls are TRBV5-6 and TRBJ2-3; TRBD1 aligns across 10 bases. This CDR3 is built from 15 residues. Trimming removed 3 bases from V and 4 bases from J; junction bases left unmatched: 5. Germline CDR1 and CDR2: SGHDT and YYEEEE. The CDR3 nucleotides are TGTGCCAGCAGCTCGGGGACAGGGGAAGCAGATACGCAGTATTTT. Translation: CASSSGTGEADTQYF.

The V gene is TRBV14, the J gene TRBJ2-7; TRBD2 might be the D (5 bases). Germline assignment: CDR1 SGHDN and CDR2 FVKESK. Trimming shortened V by 5 bases and J by 7 bases, and 21 bases separated the two germline ends. The CDR3 has 15 residues. The CDR3 protein is CASSVPGEGPGEQYF. CDR3 nucleotide sequence: TGTGCCAGCAGCGTTCCGGGCGAGGGTCCTGGGGAGCAGTACTTC.

There are a few counts of this clone. This sequence joins TRBV5-1 and TRBJ1-4, with D perhaps TRBD1 (5 bases). CDR3 length: 17 residues. V lost 0 bases to trimming and J lost 2 bases, with 14 bases between them. CDR1 and CDR2 (germline): SGHRS, YFSETQ. This chain's CDR3 is CASSLVGLQATNEKLFF. The CDR3 region has the DNA TGCGCCAGCAGCTTGGTGGGATTACAGGCGACTAATGAAAAACTGTTTTTT. The full variable domain, in which reference TRBV5-1 and TRBJ1-4 provide the parts outside the CDR3, is KAGVTQTPRYLIKTRGQQVTLSCSPISGHRSVSWYQQTPGQGLQFLFEYFSETQRNKGNFPGRFSGRQFSNSRSEMNVSTLELGDSALYLCASSLVGLQATNEKLFFGSGTQLSVL.

In its sample, this clone was seen a few times. The chain employs TRBV10-3 and TRBJ2-2; tentatively, D is TRBD1 (6 bases). Deletions cut 2 bases from V and 4 bases from J, with 11 bases between. Germline loops: CDR1 ENHRY, CDR2 SYGVKD. This CDR3 region has 15 residues. The CDR3 is CAISELQGGTGELFF. CDR3 nucleotide sequence: TGTGCCATCAGTGAGCTACAGGGCGGCACCGGGGAGCTGTTTTTT.

The rearrangement links TRBV20-1 to TRBJ2-3, with D possibly TRBD1 on 6 matching bases. Trimming took off 7 bases at V and 1 base at J, with 6 bases between the two ends. Germline CDR1 DFQATT, CDR2 SNEGSKA (reference sequence). The CDR3 contains 11 residues. Here the CDR3 reads CSGQGTDTQYF. CDR3 sequence (DNA): TGCAGTGGACAGGGCACAGATACGCAGTATTTT.

This clone was counted between two and nine times. The rearrangement joins TRBV7-9 to TRBJ2-3; D uncertain. This CDR3 comprises 13 residues. CDR1 is SEHNR, CDR2 FQNEAQ, per germline (reference sequence). V dropped 2 bases and J dropped 3 bases, with 6 bases sitting between them. CDR3 loop: CASSLQLTDTQYF. CDR3 DNA sequence: TGTGCCAGCAGCTTACAGTTAACAGATACGCAGTATTTT.

The V and J genes are TRBV21-1 and TRBJ1-1; the DNA was not compared with TRBD1, the D call given in the table. TRBV21-1 is designated a pseudogene. The CDR3 extends over 14 amino acids. Here the CDR3 reads CASSASRDRTEAFF. As DNA, the CDR3 is TGTGCCAGCAGCGCGTCCCGGGACAGAACTGAAGCTTTCTTT.